A single sample gave rise to the 31 T cell receptor beta chains below, sequenced in a study of blood T cell repertoires in COVID-19. Profiled with immunoSEQ multiplex PCR; TCRdb holds only in-frame clones, not every one. Among 120,000 to 150,000 clones, approximately 90% were seen once, and the ten largest hold approximately 4.3%. Sequenced material: PBMCs or T cells enriched from blood (not recorded which). These receptors all stem from a woman in her forties who had been exposed to COVID-19.

The chain carries TRBV4-1 and TRBJ1-2; TRBD1 is a possible D gene (5 bases). This CDR3 comprises 14 residues. CDR1 and CDR2 from the germline V gene are MGHRA and YSYEKL. Between the trimmed V and J ends, which lost 1 base and 4 bases, there was a span of 10 bases. CDR3 DNA: TGCGCCAGCAGCCAAGCCACCGGGGGCTATGGCTACACCTTC. Translated: CASSQATGGYGYTF.

The J gene is TRBJ1-1, the V gene TRBV7-2, with D perhaps TRBD1 (6 bases). Per the germline V gene, CDR1 is SGHTA and CDR2 is FQGNSA. The length of the CDR3 is 16 residues. V was shortened by 8 bases and J by 5 bases, with 24 bases between the two germline ends. CDR3 nucleotide sequence: TGTGCCAGCCCCCCAAAGGACCGGGACATTAAAACTGAAGCTTTCTTT. Protein sequence: CASPPKDRDIKTEAFF.

The CDR3 loop reads CASSPLVGHKTYEQYF. In nucleotides, the CDR3 is TGTGCCAGCAGCCCATTAGTTGGACATAAGACCTACGAGCAGTACTTC. The rearrangement uses TRBV11-2 and TRBJ2-7; D might be TRBD1 (5 bases). The CDR3 covers 16 residues. Trimming shortened V by 5 bases and J by 2 bases, and 19 bases separated the two germline ends. CDR1 is SGHAT and CDR2 is FQNNGV in the germline V gene.

V gene TRBV18 combines with J gene TRBJ1-5; 9 positions match TRBD1. The germline V gene has CDR1 KGHSH and CDR2 LQKENI. The CDR3 loop spans 15 amino acids. The trim removed 8 bases at V and 4 bases at J, leaving 9 bases unmatched. The CDR3 spells CASTPGTGINQPQHF. CDR3 nucleotide sequence: TGTGCCAGCACCCCTGGGACAGGGATTAATCAGCCCCAGCATTTT.

This clone was counted between two and nine times. This chain links TRBV7-2 with TRBJ2-5; possibly TRBD2 for D (6 bases). The CDR3 covers 13 residues. Germline assignment: CDR1 SGHTA and CDR2 FQGNSA. Between the trimmed V and J ends, which lost 3 bases and 4 bases, there was a span of 9 bases. CDR3 sequence reads: CASSFSGVETQYF. The CDR3 DNA is TGTGCCAGCAGCTTCTCGGGGGTAGAGACCCAGTACTTC.

The chain couples TRBV6-4 to TRBJ2-1; 12 bases are a match to TRBD1. CDR3 length: 15 residues. CDR1 and CDR2 from the germline V gene are MRHNA and SNTAGT. Trimming took 4 bases from V and 8 from J; bases not matched to a gene: 6. CDR3 amino acids: CASSVGTGGNDEQFF. Here the CDR3 DNA reads TGTGCCAGCAGTGTTGGGACAGGGGGCAACGATGAGCAGTTCTTC.

The V and J genes are TRBV5-1 and TRBJ2-1; TRBD2 aligns across 11 bases. The CDR3 loop spans 16 amino acids. CDR1 and CDR2 from the germline V gene are SGHRS and YFSETQ. The trim removed 0 bases at V and 10 bases at J, leaving 9 bases unmatched. This CDR3 reads CASSLAPSGGQHEQFF. Written as DNA, the CDR3 is TGCGCCAGCAGCTTGGCTCCTAGCGGGGGGCAGCACGAGCAGTTCTTC. Full variable domain (rest looked up from reference TRBV5-1 and TRBJ2-1): KAGVTQTPRYLIKTRGQQVTLSCSPISGHRSVSWYQQTPGQGLQFLFEYFSETQRNKGNFPGRFSGRQFSNSRSEMNVSTLELGDSALYLCASSLAPSGGQHEQFFGPGTRLTVL.

The chain combines TRBV10-1 with TRBJ2-3; TRBD1 matches 8 bases. Germline assignment: CDR1 WNHNN and CDR2 SYGVQD (reference sequence). V trimming: 4 bases; J trimming: 3 bases; junction bases outside the gene matches: 6. The CDR3 totals 15 residues. The CDR3 nucleotides are TGCGCCAGCAGTGGCGAGGGACAGGAGACAGATACGCAGTATTTT. Translated, it gives CASSGEGQETDTQYF.

The gene calls are TRBV10-3 and TRBJ1-1; D gene unclear. V lost 3 bases to trimming and J lost 1 base, with 18 bases between them. Looked up from germline, CDR1 is ENHRY and CDR2 is SYGVKD. The CDR3 has 17 residues. The CDR3 protein is CAISDGGSRTSNTEAFF. In nucleotides, the CDR3 is TGTGCCATCAGTGATGGAGGCAGCCGAACTTCGAACACTGAAGCTTTCTTT.

The V gene is TRBV13, the J gene TRBJ2-1; unclear D gene. Germline loops: CDR1 PRHDT, CDR2 FYEKMQ (reference sequence). Trimming removed 5 bases from V and 7 bases from J, with 9 bases in between. CDR3 length equals 12 residues. The CDR3 protein is CASSPQVNEQFF. The CDR3 bases are TGTGCCAGCAGCCCACAAGTTAATGAGCAGTTCTTC. Supplemented by reference TRBV13 and TRBJ2-1, the full variable domain reads AAGVIQSPRHLIKEKRETATLKCYPIPRHDTVYWYQQGPGQDPQFLISFYEKMQSDKGSIPDRFSAQQFSDYHSELNMSSLELGDSALYFCASSPQVNEQFFGPGTRLTVL.

The chain employs TRBV24-1 and TRBJ2-3; 11 nucleotides line up with TRBD2. Germline loops: CDR1 KGHDR, CDR2 SFDVKD. CDR3 length: 16 residues. Trimming at V came to 2 bases and at J to 5 bases, leaving 5 bases not matched to a gene. The CDR3 sequence: CATSDSSGRMKDTQYF. The CDR3 DNA sequence: TGTGCCACCAGTGATTCTAGCGGGAGGATGAAAGATACGCAGTATTTT.

This chain links TRBV7-9 with TRBJ2-1; D is uncertain. Trimming pared 8 bases from V and 6 bases from J, leaving 8 bases between. The germline gives CDR1 SEHNR, CDR2 FQNEAQ (reference sequence). The CDR3 runs to 11 residues. CDR3 loop: CASGPLNEQFF. In nucleotides, the CDR3 is TGTGCCAGCGGGCCACTCAATGAGCAGTTCTTC.

The chain employs TRBV7-2 and TRBJ1-3; 9 bases are a match to TRBD1. The ends lost 3 bases at V and 0 bases at J; junction bases unmatched: 6. Germline V CDR1 and CDR2: SGHTA, FQGNSA. This CDR3 has 17 residues. DNA for the CDR3: TGTGCCAGCAGCTTTGGACAGGGGAAATTCTCTGGAAACACCATATATTTT. Protein product: CASSFGQGKFSGNTIYF.

The V call is TRBV7-6, the J call TRBJ1-1, with a tentative D call TRBD1 (6 bases). The CDR3 length is 15 residues. Trimming left V 5 bases short and J 4 bases short, with 17 bases between. Per the germline V gene, CDR1 is SGHVS and CDR2 is FNYEAQ. CDR3 in DNA: TGTGCCAGCAGCCCCCCGCAGGGGATAAGCACTGAAGCTTTCTTT. Protein product: CASSPPQGISTEAFF.

The chain joins TRBV5-8 to TRBJ2-3, with TRBD1 identical over 9 bases. The CDR3 consists of 14 residues. The J segment lost 4 bases and the V segment lost 3 bases, leaving 3 bases of the junction unmatched. Germline lookup yields CDR1 SGHTS and CDR2 YDEGEE. The CDR3 protein is CASSSGQGPDTQYF. The CDR3, as DNA: TGTGCCAGCAGCTCGGGACAGGGTCCAGATACGCAGTATTTT.

The table lists this clone with a count of one. The J gene is TRBJ1-1, the V gene TRBV19, with D uncertain. Trimming removed 6 bases at V and 5 bases at J, with 13 bases between. The CDR3 covers 13 residues. Germline assignment: CDR1 LNHDA and CDR2 SQIVND (reference sequence). The CDR3 reads CASRTLPGTEAFF. DNA of the CDR3: TGTGCCAGTAGGACCCTCCCGGGGACTGAAGCTTTCTTT.

The rearrangement links TRBV5-1 to TRBJ1-4; tentative D call: TRBD1 (6 bases). Germline V gene sequence: CDR1 SGHRS, CDR2 YFSETQ. This CDR3 is 15 amino acids long. Trimming stripped 4 bases from V and 3 bases from J, with 13 bases between. CDR3 sequence reads: CASSRDRTANEKLFF. The CDR3 coding sequence is TGCGCCAGCAGCAGAGACAGGACCGCTAATGAAAAACTGTTTTTT.

J is TRBJ2-1 and V is TRBV27; D is undetermined. Looked up from germline, CDR1 is MNHEY and CDR2 is SMNVEV (reference sequence). The CDR3 runs 13 residues. The V end was cut by 2 bases, the J end by 6 bases, with 8 bases between. The CDR3 bases are TGTGCCAGCAGTTTACTGCAGGCCAATGAGCAGTTCTTC. This encodes CASSLLQANEQFF.

The J gene is TRBJ1-2, the V gene TRBV28; TRBD1 aligns across 10 bases. Germline V gives CDR1 MDHEN, CDR2 SYDVKM. V shed 10 bases, J shed 3 bases, and the junction held 5 bases outside the gene matches. The CDR3 is made up of 13 amino acids. This CDR3 reads CAIRQGADYGYTF. CDR3 DNA sequence: TGTGCCATCCGACAGGGGGCAGACTATGGCTACACCTTC.

The V and J genes are TRBV10-1 and TRBJ2-1, with TRBD2 matching 13 bases. This CDR3 is built from 17 residues. In germline, CDR1 is WNHNN, CDR2 SYGVQD (reference sequence). V dropped 2 bases and J dropped 4; count of bases not matched to a gene: 5. The CDR3 protein is CASSEELAGGPYNEQFF. CDR3 sequence (DNA): TGCGCCAGCAGTGAGGAACTAGCGGGGGGGCCTTACAATGAGCAGTTCTTC.

The chain couples TRBV19 to TRBJ2-3; TRBD2 agrees at 8 bases. This CDR3 is built from 15 residues. V was pared by 5 bases and J by 2 bases, with 6 bases of the junction left unmatched. Germline V gene lookup returns CDR1 LNHDA and CDR2 SQIVND (reference sequence). The CDR3 DNA reads TGTGCCAGTAGTTCAAGGACTAGCTTCACAGATACGCAGTATTTT. It specifies CASSSRTSFTDTQYF.

The chain uses TRBV5-4 and TRBJ1-1, with D tentatively TRBD1 (5 bases). In germline, CDR1 is SGHNT, CDR2 YYREEE (reference sequence). This CDR3 comprises 13 residues. V was clipped by 3 bases and J by 5 bases, with 11 bases between them. The CDR3 DNA follows: TGTGCCAGCAGCTCCAAAAGACAGACTGAAGCTTTCTTT. Translation: CASSSKRQTEAFF. The entire variable domain, with the rest obtained from reference TRBV5-4 and TRBJ1-1, is as follows: ETGVTQSPTHLIKTRGQQVTLRCSSQSGHNTVSWYQQALGQGPQFIFQYYREEENGRGNFPPRFSGLQFPNYSSELNVNALELDDSALYLCASSSKRQTEAFFGQGTRLTVV.

This chain links TRBV6-2 or TRBV6-3 with TRBJ2-1; 8 nucleotides line up with TRBD2. Germline-derived CDR1 and CDR2 are MNHEY and SVGEGT. After removal of 2 bases from V and 0 bases from J, the junction contained 12 bases not matched to a gene. The CDR3 spans 19 residues. CDR3 loop: CASSYQTSGRGSSYNEQFF. In DNA, the CDR3 is TGTGCCAGCAGTTACCAAACTAGCGGCCGAGGTAGCTCCTACAATGAGCAGTTCTTC.

This clone appeared a single time. This rearrangement joins TRBV2 to TRBJ2-3; possibly TRBD1 for D (5 bases). Trimming cost V 8 bases and J 0 bases, with 12 bases left between them. The CDR3 contains 14 residues. The V gene's germline CDR1 is SNHLY and CDR2 FYNNEI. This CDR3 is CASGAGWSTDTQYF. The CDR3 DNA reads TGTGCCAGCGGGGCAGGGTGGAGCACAGATACGCAGTATTTT. Full variable domain (rest looked up from reference TRBV2 and TRBJ2-3): EPEVTQTPSHQVTQMGQEVILRCVPISNHLYFYWYRQILGQKVEFLVSFYNNEISEKSEIFDDQFSVERPDGSNFTLKIRSTKLEDSAMYFCASGAGWSTDTQYFGPGTRLTVL.

The V and J genes are TRBV28 and TRBJ1-1, with D possibly matching TRBD1 (6 bases). Germline-derived CDR1 and CDR2 are MDHEN and SYDVKM. Trimming cost V 3 bases and J 6 bases, with 17 bases left between them. The CDR3 sequence is 15 residues long. The CDR3 sequence: CASSFIRAGAAEAFF. In nucleotides, the CDR3 is TGTGCCAGCAGTTTTATAAGGGCGGGGGCTGCTGAAGCTTTCTTT.

The V and J genes are TRBV7-8 and TRBJ1-2; 8 nucleotides line up with TRBD1. Germline V gene sequence: CDR1 SGHVS, CDR2 FQNEAQ. The CDR3 extends over 16 amino acids. Trimming removed 6 bases from V and 4 bases from J; junction bases left unmatched: 13. CDR3 nucleotides: TGTGCCAGCAGTACCGTAGCTTCAGGGGGCGGCTATGGCTACACCTTC. It specifies CASSTVASGGGYGYTF.

The rearrangement joins TRBV4-2 to TRBJ2-7; D might be TRBD2 (6 bases). The CDR3 totals 18 residues. Per germline, CDR1 LGHNA and CDR2 YNFKEQ. The V end was cut by 1 base, the J end by 0 bases, with 19 bases between. The CDR3 sequence is CASSQVRGGGASSYEQYF. The CDR3 DNA reads TGTGCCAGCAGCCAAGTCCGGGGCGGCGGGGCGAGCTCCTACGAGCAGTACTTC.

This sequence joins TRBV6-5 and TRBJ2-1; TRBD1 matches at 8 bases. The germline gives CDR1 MNHEY, CDR2 SVGAGI. The CDR3 consists of 14 residues. V lost 8 bases to trimming and J lost 10 bases; unmatched junction nucleotides: 13. CDR3 sequence (DNA): TGTGCCAGCGGACAGGGCCCCGCGGTATACGAGCAGTTCTTC. It translates to CASGQGPAVYEQFF.

The rearrangement uses TRBV2 and TRBJ2-1; maybe TRBD2 (6 bases). V dropped 7 bases and J dropped 10 bases, with 20 bases sitting between them. The CDR3 is 14 residues long. Germline V gives CDR1 SNHLY, CDR2 FYNNEI. CDR3 sequence reads: CASILQTSGREQFF. CDR3 DNA sequence: TGTGCCAGCATATTACAGACTAGTGGGAGGGAGCAGTTCTTC.

V usage is TRBV28 and J usage is TRBJ1-2; no reliable D call. The V gene lost 2 bases and the J gene lost 4 bases, with 8 bases spanning the gap. Germline CDR1 is MDHEN and CDR2 is SYDVKM. CDR3 length equals 13 residues. CDR3 nucleotides: TGTGCCAGCAGTTTACTGCGGGCCTATGGCTACACCTTC. This codes for CASSLLRAYGYTF.

This chain joins TRBV19 and TRBJ2-2, with 11 bases lining up with TRBD2. This CDR3 is built from 16 residues. Losses at the gene ends were 6 bases for V and 1 base for J; bases not matched to a gene: 4. The germline V gene has CDR1 LNHDA and CDR2 SQIVND (reference sequence). Here the CDR3 DNA reads TGTGCCAGTAGGCCGACTAGCGGGGTGAACACCGGGGAGCTGTTTTTT. Protein: CASRPTSGVNTGELFF.